The 6 T cell receptor beta chains below all came from one sample that was sequenced in a study of T cells in Graves' hyperthyroidism and ophthalmopathy. Regions amplified from RNA transcripts were the TCR beta CDR3 regions. HTBI primers drove first-round RT-PCR of the TCR CDR3. MiXCR was run by TCRdb on the multiplex PCR reads, yielding one entry per CDR3 protein. The sample consists of 450,000 to 700,000 distinct CDR3 sequences, 46% of them appearing once. Material for sequencing was peripheral blood or thyroid tissue (not recorded which). The receptors come from a woman under 30 with Graves' hyperthyroidism.

This chain joins TRBV20-1 and TRBJ1-2; no reliable D call. This CDR3 has 14 amino acids. Looked up from germline, CDR1 is DFQATT and CDR2 is SNEGSKA (reference sequence). Deletions cut 1 base from V and 9 bases from J, with 18 bases between. The CDR3 loop is CSARVRLTYDRYTF. The CDR3 DNA reads TGCAGTGCTAGAGTTAGGCTAACATACGACCGCTACACCTTC.

V and J are TRBV19 and TRBJ1-5; D perhaps matches TRBD1 (5 bases). The CDR3 consists of 15 residues. V shed 2 bases and J shed 6 bases, with 14 bases lying between them. CDR1 is LNHDA and CDR2 is SQIVND in the germline V gene (reference sequence). CDR3 region: CASSIFLRDRQPQHF. The CDR3 DNA follows: TGTGCCAGTAGTATATTTCTCAGGGATCGTCAGCCCCAGCATTTT. The variable domain in full, completed from reference TRBV19 and TRBJ1-5, reads DGGITQSPKYLFRKEGQNVTLSCEQNLNHDAMYWYRQDPGQGLRLIYYSQIVNDFQKGDIAEGYSVSREKKESFPLTVTSAQKNPTAFYLCASSIFLRDRQPQHFGDGTRLSIL.

This clonotype was picked up many times. The chain couples TRBV9 to TRBJ1-4, with no clear D. The germline V gene has CDR1 SGDLS and CDR2 YYNGEE. This CDR3 has 15 amino acids. V lost 3 bases, J lost 4 bases, and 13 bases lay in between. DNA for the CDR3: TGTGCCAGCAGCGCAGGAGTGGGGTATAATGAAAAACTGTTTTTT. Its protein product is CASSAGVGYNEKLFF.

The V and J genes are TRBV14 and TRBJ1-2, with TRBD1 as a possible D gene (6 bases). Looked up from germline, CDR1 is SGHDN and CDR2 is FVKESK. Trimming removed 4 bases from V and 8 bases from J, with 17 bases in between. The CDR3 has 14 amino acids. CDR3 region: CASSRGGATDGYTF. For the CDR3, the DNA is TGTGCCAGCAGCCGAGGGGGGGCTACCGACGGCTACACCTTC.

In this sample, this clonotype turned up many times. This chain connects TRBV7-8 to TRBJ1-6; D perhaps matches TRBD1 (5 bases). From germline, CDR1 is SGHVS and CDR2 FQNEAQ. V lost 1 base to trimming and J lost 0 bases, with 7 bases between them. The CDR3 contains 16 residues. CDR3 DNA: TGTGCCAGCAGCTTAGTTGGGGGCTCCTATAATTCACCCCTCCACTTT. The encoded protein is CASSLVGGSYNSPLHF.

The chain uses TRBV4-3 and TRBJ2-7, with no clear D. The ends were cut back, 2 bases at V and 5 bases at J, with 7 bases in the middle. This CDR3 has 12 amino acids. Germline V lookup: CDR1 LGHNA, CDR2 YSLEER. CDR3 sequence (DNA): TGCGCCAGCAGCCAAAAGACAAACGAGCAGTACTTC. It specifies CASSQKTNEQYF.